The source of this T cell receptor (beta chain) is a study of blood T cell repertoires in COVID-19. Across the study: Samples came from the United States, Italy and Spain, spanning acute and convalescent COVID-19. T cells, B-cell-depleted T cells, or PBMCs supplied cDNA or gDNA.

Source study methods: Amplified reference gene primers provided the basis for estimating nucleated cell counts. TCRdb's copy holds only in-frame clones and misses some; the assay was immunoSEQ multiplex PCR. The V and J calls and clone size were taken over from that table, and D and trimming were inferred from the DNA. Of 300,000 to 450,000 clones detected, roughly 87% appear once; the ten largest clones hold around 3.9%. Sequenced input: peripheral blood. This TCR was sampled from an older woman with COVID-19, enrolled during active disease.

CDR3 amino acids: CASSRGLAGMNTGELFF. DNA for the CDR3: TGTGCCAGTAGTAGAGGACTAGCGGGAATGAACACCGGGGAGCTGTTTTTT. This rearrangement joins TRBV19 to TRBJ2-2; 12 nucleotides match TRBD2. V dropped 4 bases and J dropped 1; count of bases not matched to a gene: 4. The CDR3 length is 17 residues. In germline, CDR1 is LNHDA, CDR2 SQIVND (reference sequence).